The clone carrying this T cell receptor beta chain was found a few times. What it recognizes is unknown. This specimen belongs to a study of post-analysis software for immune sequencing data. The authors incorporated unique molecular identifiers into the TCR beta cDNA libraries. TCRdb passed the PCR reads through MiXCR, listing each CDR3 protein once. Among around 700,000 distinct CDR3 sequences, 55% to 70% were seen once, and the ten largest hold about 10%. CDR1 is MGHRA and CDR2 is YSYEKL in the germline V gene. There are 13 residues in the CDR3. V lost 4 bases and J 8 bases, leaving 12 bases between the germline ends. Study-wide points: Patients showed TRBV5-6, TRBV5-1 and TRBV20-1 among roughly five TRBV segments more frequent than in controls.

The chain carries TRBV4-1 and TRBJ2-1, with D possibly being TRBD2 (5 bases). The TCR was taken from a girl aged 2-15 years with multiple sclerosis. Sequencing used blood. The CDR3 nucleotides read TGCGCCAGCAGCCGGAAGGAGGTGGATGAGCAGTTCTTC. Translated: CASSRKEVDEQFF.